The 8 T cell receptor beta chains listed next were all sequenced from one sample in a study of control samples from healthy donors and cancer patients. Clones were read by immunoSEQ multiplex PCR, and TCRdb kept only the in-frame ones, dropping some. The data show about 75,000 clones, roughly 80% seen once. The specimen was blood. The receptors derive from a man aged 50 to 60 in good health.

The chain joins TRBV14 to TRBJ2-2, with D possibly being TRBD1 (5 bases). The V gene's germline CDR1 is SGHDN and CDR2 FVKESK. Trimming removed 3 bases at V and 5 bases at J, with 10 bases between. The CDR3 is 14 amino acids. The CDR3 DNA follows: TGTGCCAGCAGCCAGGGGCTTAGGACCGGGGAGCTGTTTTTT. Its protein is CASSQGLRTGELFF.

This clone is classed as medium-sized. CDR3 protein: CASSPGTAEKLFF. DNA for the CDR3: TGTGCCAGCAGTCCCGGGACAGCGGAAAAACTGTTTTTT. The V and J genes are TRBV14 and TRBJ1-4, with 7 positions matching TRBD1. Germline CDR1 and CDR2: SGHDN and FVKESK. CDR3 length: 13 amino acids. The junction had 6 bases not matched to a gene; V was cut back by 6 bases and J by 8 bases. The variable domain in full, completed from reference TRBV14 and TRBJ1-4, reads EAGVTQFPSHSVIEKGQTVTLRCDPISGHDNLYWYRRVMGKEIKFLLHFVKESKQDESGMPNNRFLAERTGGTYSTLKVQPAELEDSGVYFCASSPGTAEKLFFGSGTQLSVL.

V gene TRBV19 combines with J gene TRBJ1-1; D possibly corresponds to TRBD1 (5 bases). Between the trimmed V and J ends, which lost 3 bases and 2 bases, there was a span of 10 bases. This CDR3 region has 14 residues. The germline V gene encodes CDR1 LNHDA and CDR2 SQIVND (reference sequence). Written as DNA, the CDR3 is TGTGCCAGTAGTATTCAGGGAGTCAACACTGAAGCTTTCTTT. Its translation: CASSIQGVNTEAFF.

The rearrangement links TRBV6-1 to TRBJ1-5, with D possibly being TRBD1 (5 bases). Germline values: CDR1 MNHNS, CDR2 SASEGT. The CDR3 sequence is 16 residues long. Between the trimmed V and J ends, which lost 3 bases and 5 bases, there was a span of 17 bases. This CDR3 reads CASSDSVGVRDQPQHF. The DNA for the CDR3 is TGTGCCAGCAGTGATAGTGTAGGGGTTCGTGATCAGCCCCAGCATTTT.

The chain joins TRBV6-5 to TRBJ2-1, with TRBD1 matching 8 bases. CDR1 and CDR2 from the germline V gene are MNHEY and SVGAGI. V shed 4 bases, J shed 7 bases, and the junction held 9 bases outside the gene matches. CDR3 length equals 15 residues. CDR3 in DNA: TGTGCCAGCAGTTTGACAGGACAGGGACGAAATGAGCAGTTCTTC. It codes for CASSLTGQGRNEQFF.

The chain couples TRBV18 to TRBJ2-7, with 13 bases lining up with TRBD2. This CDR3 comprises 16 residues. Per germline, CDR1 KGHSH and CDR2 LQKENI. Trimming at V came to 2 bases and at J to 5 bases, leaving 6 bases not matched to a gene. CDR3 region: CASSPGLAGVIDEQYF. For the CDR3, the DNA is TGTGCCAGCTCACCAGGACTAGCGGGAGTTATCGACGAGCAGTACTTC.

This clone was observed a handful of times. The CDR3 loop is CASAGGTYTEAFF. The CDR3 nucleotides are TGTGCCAGCGCCGGGGGGACCTACACTGAAGCTTTCTTT. The chain uses TRBV9 and TRBJ1-1; perhaps TRBD1 as D (5 bases). In germline, CDR1 is SGDLS, CDR2 YYNGEE. This CDR3 region has 13 residues. V was cut by 7 bases and J by 3 bases, with 13 bases left in between.

The rearrangement links TRBV6-1 to TRBJ2-7; D is possibly TRBD1 (5 bases). Trimming stripped 3 bases from V and 5 bases from J, with 14 bases between. CDR1 is MNHNS, CDR2 SASEGT, per germline. The CDR3 spans 14 residues. In DNA form, the CDR3 reads TGTGCCAGCAGTGACCCAGGGCTCGGCAACGAGCAGTACTTC. This codes for CASSDPGLGNEQYF.